The entry below describes one TCR beta chain. TCRdb's table, derived via immunoSEQ multiplex PCR, lists solely in-frame clones and lacks some. Here the sample spans about 260,000 clones, about 82% being singletons. There are 13 residues in the CDR3. V was shortened by 3 bases and J by 1 base, with 7 bases between the two germline ends. This entry comes from a study of blood T cell repertoires in COVID-19. The J gene is TRBJ2-7, the V gene TRBV12-3 or TRBV12-4; D is possibly TRBD1 (6 bases). Sequencing used PBMCs or T cells enriched from blood (not recorded which). The TCR comes from a woman between 45 and 65 years old who had recovered from COVID-19. The CDR3 nucleotides read TGTGCCAGCAGTTTTGGACAGTCCTACGAGCAGTACTTC. It yields the protein CASSFGQSYEQYF.